This paragraph reports one T cell receptor beta chain. This specimen belongs to a study of blood T cell repertoires in COVID-19. Study context: Researchers got acute and convalescent COVID-19 samples from the United States, Italy and Spain. From T cells, B-cell-depleted T cells, or PBMCs came the material, which was cDNA or gDNA.

TCRdb's copy holds only in-frame clones and misses some; the assay was immunoSEQ multiplex PCR. The profile shows 470,000 or so clones, about 85% of them singletons. Germline V gene lookup returns CDR1 SGHTA and CDR2 FQGNSA. Deletions cut 1 base from V and 4 bases from J, with 10 bases between. CDR3 length equals 14 residues. The sequenced sample consisted of PBMCs or T cells enriched from blood (not recorded which). V gene TRBV7-2 combines with J gene TRBJ2-5; D unresolved. The TCR comes from a woman between 18 and 30 years old with acute COVID-19. The CDR3: CASSLGISGETQYF. Written as DNA, the CDR3 is TGTGCCAGCAGCTTAGGAATATCAGGAGAGACCCAGTACTTC.